This section outlines one TCR beta chain sequence together with its context. Its antigen is currently unknown. These data come from a study of cytomegalovirus exposure and HLA in healthy donors. The study's findings and limits: The authors confirmed in vitro that a few CMV-associated chains were specific for CMV antigens.

A multiplex PCR was run with 60 Vbeta primers and 13 Jbeta primers. Profiled with immunoSEQ multiplex PCR; TCRdb holds only in-frame clones, not every one. Here the sample spans over 100,000 clones, roughly 65% being singletons. The V and J ends lost 2 bases and 5 bases, in that order; junction bases with no gene match: 6. The CDR3 spans 15 residues. Germline CDR1 is SGHRS and CDR2 is YFSETQ. This TCR came from a man aged 40-50 years in good health and CMV-seropositive. J is TRBJ1-2 and V is TRBV5-1, with 10 bases fitting TRBD1. The source material was PBMCs. For the CDR3, the DNA is TGCGCCAGCAGCTTTGGACAGGGGGATTGGTATGGCTACACCTTC. This codes for CASSFGQGDWYGYTF.